A selection of T cell receptor beta chains follows, all from one sample in a study of cytomegalovirus exposure and HLA in healthy donors. Sequencing was performed with immunoSEQ multiplex PCR; in TCRdb, only in-frame clones are kept and a portion is missing. This table has over 100,000 clones, roughly 67% appearing once. What was sequenced was PBMCs. The receptors stem from a man in his forties in good health and CMV-seronegative. The CDR3 runs from the conserved cysteine through the conserved F or W. Fields, in order: J gene, D gene, clone size, V gene, CDR3 protein, CDR3 DNA. A D gene is named only where the DNA matches it firmly. Clone size is stated in some rows and not others, as once, few, many or a class when expanded.

TRBJ1-5	TRBD1	-	TRBV5-6	CASSRGGKDRLNQPQHF	TGTGCCAGCAGCCGGGGGGGAAAGGACAGGCTAAATCAGCCCCAGCATTTT
TRBJ2-1	-	-	TRBV5-6	CASSLAYNEQFF	TGTGCCAGCAGCTTGGCCTATAATGAGCAGTTCTTC
TRBJ2-7	-	few	TRBV7-3	CASSPGTGSYEQYF	TGTGCCAGCAGCCCGGGGACTGGATCCTACGAGCAGTACTTC
TRBJ1-1	-	-	TRBV18	CASSPPRGARYTEAFF	TGTGCCAGCTCACCACCCCGGGGGGCGCGATACACTGAAGCTTTCTTT
TRBJ2-1	TRBD2	-	TRBV7-9	CASIEPGRGGGADEQFF	TGTGCCAGCATCGAACCAGGCCGGGGCGGGGGGGCTGATGAGCAGTTCTTC
TRBJ1-1	-	-	TRBV19	CASRGLMNTEAFF	TGTGCCAGTAGAGGACTCATGAACACTGAAGCTTTCTTT
TRBJ2-5	-	-	TRBV11-3	CASSLSSQETQYF	TGTGCCAGCAGCTTATCCAGCCAAGAGACCCAGTACTTC
TRBJ1-3	-	-	TRBV4-3	CASSQEEGAGGNTIYF	TGCGCCAGCAGCCAAGAAGAAGGCGCTGGCGGCAACACCATATATTTT
TRBJ2-7	-	-	TRBV27	CASSSRRAHEQYF	TGTGCCAGCAGTTCGCGCAGGGCCCACGAGCAGTACTTC
TRBJ1-5	TRBD1	-	TRBV19	CASSVRDSTYSNQPQHF	TGTGCCAGTAGTGTCCGGGACAGTACCTATAGCAATCAGCCCCAGCATTTT
TRBJ1-5	-	-	TRBV30	CAWSPQGHQPQHF	TGTGCCTGGAGCCCGCAGGGGCATCAGCCCCAGCATTTT
TRBJ1-4	TRBD1	few	TRBV29-1	CSVETDRERLFF	TGCAGCGTTGAAACGGACAGGGAGAGACTGTTTTTT
TRBJ1-1	-	-	TRBV7-6	CASSSGQTPEAFF	TGTGCCAGCAGTAGTGGGCAAACTCCCGAAGCTTTCTTT
TRBJ1-5	TRBD1	-	TRBV7-8	CASSFGQGFAEPQHF	TGTGCCAGCAGCTTTGGACAGGGCTTTGCGGAGCCCCAGCATTTT
TRBJ2-7	TRBD2	once	TRBV7-2	CASSPAGGPYEQYF	TGTGCCAGCAGCCCGGCGGGGGGGCCTTACGAGCAGTACTTC
TRBJ2-7	-	-	TRBV25-1	CASLESTDPYEQYF	TGTGCCAGCCTTGAATCCACAGACCCCTACGAGCAGTACTTC
TRBJ2-7	TRBD1	-	TRBV14	CASSRGRGPSYEQYF	TGTGCCAGCAGCCGCGGCAGGGGGCCCTCCTACGAGCAGTACTTC
TRBJ1-1	TRBD1	-	TRBV11-3	CASSDRGGSGTEAFF	TGTGCCAGCAGCGATCGAGGGGGCAGCGGCACTGAAGCTTTCTTT
TRBJ2-7	-	-	TRBV4-3	CASSQDGGNPYEQYF	TGCGCCAGCAGCCAAGATGGAGGTAATCCCTACGAGCAGTACTTC
TRBJ2-3	TRBD2	-	TRBV7-9	CASSRAGGRVTDTQYF	TGTGCCAGCAGCCGAGCGGGGGGGCGGGTCACAGATACGCAGTATTTT
TRBJ1-2	-	-	TRBV6-6	CASSYSSDDYYGYTF	TGTGCCAGCAGTTACTCGTCCGACGACTACTATGGCTACACCTTC
TRBJ1-5	TRBD1	-	TRBV7-6	CASSGGQGMNQPQHF	TGTGCCAGCAGCGGAGGACAGGGGATGAATCAGCCCCAGCATTTT
TRBJ1-5	TRBD1	-	TRBV4-3	CASSLRDRDNQPQHF	TGCGCCAGCAGCTTGCGGGACAGGGATAATCAGCCCCAGCATTTT
TRBJ2-7	TRBD2	few	TRBV6-6	CASSYSDGGEQYF	TGTGCCAGCAGTTACTCGGACGGGGGGGAGCAGTACTTC
TRBJ1-1	-	-	TRBV4-1	CASSQEFPVAGSEAFF	TGCGCCAGCAGCCAAGAATTCCCTGTGGCAGGGTCTGAAGCTTTCTTT
TRBJ2-3	-	few	TRBV9	CASSPSGQSTDTQYF	TGTGCCAGCAGCCCCTCGGGACAAAGCACAGATACGCAGTATTTT
TRBJ1-2	TRBD1	-	TRBV28	CASSPSETQGGGYTF	TGTGCCAGCAGCCCAAGCGAGACTCAGGGGGGCGGCTACACCTTC
TRBJ1-2	TRBD1	-	TRBV29-1	CSVATGNYGYTF	TGCAGCGTTGCGACAGGGAACTATGGCTACACCTTC
TRBJ2-1	TRBD2	-	TRBV7-8	CASSLRLAGGKHSYNEQFF	TGTGCCAGCAGCCTGCGACTAGCGGGGGGCAAGCACTCCTACAATGAGCAGTTCTTC
TRBJ1-6	TRBD1	few	TRBV6-4	CASSDGTDNSPLHF	TGTGCCAGCAGTGACGGGACAGATAATTCACCCCTCCACTTT
TRBJ1-4	TRBD1	few	TRBV7-9	CASSSTGGVNEKLFF	TGTGCCAGCAGCTCTACAGGGGGCGTCAATGAAAAACTGTTTTTT
TRBJ1-1	TRBD1	-	TRBV19	CASSARGQANTEAFF	TGTGCCAGTAGTGCCCGGGGACAGGCGAACACTGAAGCTTTCTTT
TRBJ1-2	-	-	TRBV5-6	CASSLQTGGNTF	TGTGCCAGCAGCCTACAGACAGGCGGTAACACCTTC
TRBJ2-2	TRBD1	-	TRBV6-5	CASRTGTGDTGELFF	TGTGCCAGCAGAACCGGGACAGGGGACACCGGGGAGCTGTTTTTT
TRBJ2-5	-	once	TRBV5-1	CASSLRGFQETQYF	TGCGCCAGCAGCTTGAGGGGCTTCCAAGAGACCCAGTACTTC
TRBJ2-1	TRBD2	-	TRBV7-6	CASSVRGGYSYNEQFF	TGTGCCAGCAGCGTTCGCGGGGGTTACTCCTACAATGAGCAGTTCTTC
TRBJ2-2	TRBD1	-	TRBV7-6	CASSLSTGTGTNTGELFF	TGTGCCAGCAGCTTATCCACCGGGACAGGGACCAACACCGGGGAGCTGTTTTTT
TRBJ1-6	TRBD1	-	TRBV2	CASSARQGALYNSPLHF	TGTGCCAGCAGCGCAAGACAGGGGGCCCTCTATAATTCACCCCTCCACTTT
TRBJ2-2	-	few	TRBV5-8	CASSLVRDSNTGELFF	TGTGCCAGCAGCTTGGTTCGCGACAGTAACACCGGGGAGCTGTTTTTT
TRBJ2-7	-	few	TRBV18	CASSPDGNYEQYF	TGTGCCAGCTCACCTGACGGGAACTACGAGCAGTACTTC
TRBJ2-4	-	-	TRBV2	CASLPTHTAEKNIQYF	TGTGCCAGCTTACCGACTCATACGGCAGAGAAAAACATTCAGTACTTC
TRBJ1-4	TRBD1	-	TRBV29-1	CSVEDWDRSNEKLFF	TGCAGCGTTGAAGATTGGGACAGGTCTAATGAAAAACTGTTTTTT
TRBJ2-7	TRBD2	-	TRBV9	CASSPSFDERGPSSYEQYF	TGTGCCAGCAGCCCGTCATTCGACGAGCGGGGGCCTAGCTCCTACGAGCAGTACTTC
TRBJ1-1	TRBD1	-	TRBV19	CASSPQGRTPEAFF	TGTGCCAGTAGCCCACAGGGGAGGACGCCTGAAGCTTTCTTT
TRBJ2-7	-	once	TRBV18	CASSPSELYEQYF	TGTGCCAGCTCACCGTCAGAATTGTACGAGCAGTACTTC
TRBJ1-1	TRBD1	few	TRBV7-2	CASSWPGQGTEAFF	TGTGCCAGCAGCTGGCCGGGACAGGGAACTGAAGCTTTCTTT
TRBJ1-5	-	-	TRBV5-8	CASSLGDSSNQPQHF	TGTGCCAGCAGCTTGGGAGACAGTTCCAATCAGCCCCAGCATTTT
TRBJ2-7	-	-	TRBV2	CASFERYEQYF	TGTGCCAGCTTTGAGCGCTACGAGCAGTACTTC
TRBJ1-6	-	-	TRBV6-5	CASSDELDSPLHF	TGTGCCAGCAGTGATGAGTTGGATTCACCCCTCCACTTT
TRBJ2-7	-	-	TRBV5-6	CASNLGRGLAYEQYF	TGTGCCAGCAACCTTGGGCGGGGCCTCGCCTACGAGCAGTACTTC
TRBJ2-1	-	-	TRBV7-9	CASSQGGGPHEQFF	TGTGCCAGCAGCCAAGGGGGGGGGCCGCATGAGCAGTTCTTC
TRBJ1-2	-	-	TRBV19	CASSARDTGPGYGYTF	TGTGCCAGTAGCGCGCGAGATACAGGGCCCGGCTATGGCTACACCTTC
TRBJ2-2	-	-	TRBV6-1	CASTLTGQLTGELFF	TGTGCCAGCACCCTTACTGGACAGCTCACCGGGGAGCTGTTTTTT
TRBJ2-7	-	-	TRBV7-8	CASSLTETRYEQYF	TGTGCCAGCAGCTTGACAGAGACACGGTACGAGCAGTACTTC
TRBJ1-2	TRBD1	-	TRBV28	CASRSGTGSSYGYTF	TGTGCCAGCAGGTCCGGGACAGGGAGTAGCTATGGCTACACCTTC
TRBJ1-2	TRBD1	-	TRBV2	CASSELQGSNYGYTF	TGTGCCAGCAGTGAACTACAGGGGTCTAACTATGGCTACACCTTC
TRBJ1-1	-	-	TRBV6-1	CASSEAGFGGPEAFF	TGTGCCAGCAGTGAAGCCGGGTTTGGGGGCCCTGAAGCTTTCTTT
TRBJ2-7	-	-	TRBV5-4	CASSYGLAYEQYF	TGTGCCAGCAGCTACGGACTCGCCTACGAGCAGTACTTC
TRBJ1-3	-	few	TRBV30	CAWSSTAGNTIYF	TGTGCCTGGAGTTCCACAGCTGGAAACACCATATATTTT